This T cell receptor (beta chain) was captured by sequencing in a study of tumor-infiltrating lymphocytes in primary liver carcinoma (TCRdb year 2017). Regarding the complete study: Hepatocellular carcinoma (four) or combined HCC and intrahepatic cholangiocarcinoma (one) was present in the five patients, who were three men and two women aged 30 to 69 years. The tumors of the five patients were staged as T1-T3 N0M0, with maximum diameters ranging from about 4.2 to 10 cm. Each sample produced about 3.65 to 8 million productive TCRbeta reads, and read depth showed no significant difference between tissue types. The study combined TCRbeta repertoire sequencing, expression microarrays and whole-exome sequencing across five regions of each liver tumor, with adjacent normal tissue and blood. A total of approximately 35 specimens from 5 patients underwent TCRbeta repertoire sequencing, comprising around 25 tumor regions, 5 adjacent noncancerous liver tissues and 5 peripheral blood samples. Repertoires from technical replicates were highly reproducible, with mean shared-clone rates approximately 0.9 and correlation coefficients above 0.98.

Total RNA and DNA were co-extracted from about 20-30 mg of bulk tissue with the AllPrep DNA/RNA mini kit, without cell sorting. Surgical resection was performed in China between November 2015 and early 2016 on five or six patients with histopathologically diagnosed primary liver carcinoma. At the time of sampling, the patients were treatment-naive and had chronic HBV infection. Each fresh piece of tumor and adjacent tissue was cut in two, with one half stored in RNAlater at -80 degrees C and the other half sent for histology. What the work shows at the level of the full study, not this receptor alone: Only 4 or 5 patients were included in the study, and the authors note that the findings should be validated in a larger study. Because the samples were bulk and unsorted, CD4+ and CD8+ T cell repertoires could not be compared. The top 250 clones accounted for a significantly greater share of the repertoire in tumors than in blood (p = 0.039). Consistent with antigen-driven expansion, pairs of tumor regions showed higher repertoire overlap (mean around 36%) than either tumor-adjacent pairs (about 17%) or tumor-blood pairs (around 15%). Only the TCR beta chain was sequenced, which likely underestimates true repertoire diversity because unpaired alpha chains were not captured.

A constant-region primer and ProtoScript II reverse transcriptase were used to reverse-transcribe TCRbeta-specific cDNA from 500 ng total RNA. TCRbeta libraries were built with three nested multiplex PCR rounds, a slightly modified ARM-PCR procedure. Each of the first two PCR rounds ran for nine to ten cycles and used multiplex TRBV1-TRBV30 forward primers together with a Cbeta reverse primer. A final 25-cycle PCR with Deep VentR polymerase added sample barcodes and Illumina adapters. Amplicons of 200-500 bp were gel-purified with a QIAquick gel extraction kit before sequencing. TCRbeta amplicons were sequenced on an Illumina HiSeq 2500 with 250-bp paired-end reads. The authors' pipeline ran thus. To recover full CDR3 sequences, reads were quality-trimmed using Trimmomatic v0.33 and paired reads were then merged using FLASH v1.2.11. V, D and J germline segments were assigned to the rearranged TCRbeta sequences by MiGEC v1.2.1b. Clonotype statistics, along with Shannon-Wiener diversity indices, were calculated using VDJtools v1.0.0. To cut down on sampling bias, every analysis after diversity analysis relied on just the 250 most abundant clonotypes from each sample. TCRdb applied fastp at Q25 and MiXCR to the public reads, then kept only in-frame beta chains. A single entry per CDR3 protein holds the most common genes and DNA from its merged rows. TCRdb assigned the V and J calls; the authors' analysis was not used. The sample table contains fewer than 85,000 distinct CDR3 sequences; only one count was recorded for 69% of them. Jointly, the top ten make up 26% of the sample.

In this sample, this clonotype turned up a few times. Its antigen remains undetermined. A much larger clone lies a single base off, so this may be a read error. As encoded in the germline V gene (reference sequence), CDR1 is SGHNT while CDR2 is YYREEE. Deletion took 0 bases off V and 5 bases off J, with a span of 14 bases between the germline ends. The CDR3 starts with the cysteine, ends with the phenylalanine, and has 15 residues. The read is trimmed to its CDR3 DNA, 45 bases read in frame from base 1. The chain was built from TRBV5-4 and TRBJ2-5; the best D guess is TRBD2, with 6 bases matching. The source of this sequence is a man aged 35-49 years with primary liver carcinoma and hepatitis B virus infection. Sequencing used tumor-adjacent normal liver tissue. The DNA sequence follows: TGTGCCAGCAGCTTGGGACTAGTGGGAGAGGAGACCCAGTACTTC. It translates to CASSLGLVGEETQYF.